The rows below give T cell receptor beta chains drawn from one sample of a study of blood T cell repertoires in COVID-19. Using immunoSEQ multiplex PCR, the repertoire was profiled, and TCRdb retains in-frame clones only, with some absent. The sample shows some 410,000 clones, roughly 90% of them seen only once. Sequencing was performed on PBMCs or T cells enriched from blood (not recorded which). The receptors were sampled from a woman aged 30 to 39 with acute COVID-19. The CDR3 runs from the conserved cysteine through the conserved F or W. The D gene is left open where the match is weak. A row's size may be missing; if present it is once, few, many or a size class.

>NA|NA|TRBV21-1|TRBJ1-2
CASSKVWGQKGYTF
TGTGCCAGCAGCAAAGTATGGGGACAGAAGGGCTACACCTTC
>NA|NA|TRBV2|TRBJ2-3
CASSTGGTDTQYF
TGTGCCAGCAGTACGGGGGGCACAGATACGCAGTATTTT
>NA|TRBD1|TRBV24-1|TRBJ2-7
CATSDPNRGDYEQYF
TGTGCCACCAGTGACCCAAACAGGGGAGACTACGAGCAGTACTTC
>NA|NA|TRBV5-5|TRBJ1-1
CASSWEGRRTEAFF
TGTGCCAGCAGCTGGGAGGGGAGACGCACTGAAGCTTTCTTT
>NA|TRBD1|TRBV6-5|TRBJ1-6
CASRRSRDSNSPLHF
TGTGCCAGCCGACGCTCGAGGGACAGTAATTCACCCCTCCACTTT
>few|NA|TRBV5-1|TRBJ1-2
CASSPRQVDYGYTF
TGCGCCAGCAGCCCTCGACAGGTTGATTATGGCTACACCTTC
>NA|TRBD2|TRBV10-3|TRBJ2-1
CAISDPLLAGGRSYNEQFF
TGTGCCATCAGTGACCCACTACTAGCGGGGGGCCGTTCCTACAATGAGCAGTTCTTC
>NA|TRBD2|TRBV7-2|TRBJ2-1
CASSSSSGGGYEQFF
TGTGCCAGCAGCTCATCTAGCGGGGGAGGGTATGAGCAGTTCTTC
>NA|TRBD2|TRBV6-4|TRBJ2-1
CASSALAGGPDEQFF
TGTGCCAGCAGTGCCTTAGCGGGGGGGCCGGATGAGCAGTTCTTC
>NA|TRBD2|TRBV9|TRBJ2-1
CASSAAGSGGASLQFF
TGTGCCAGCAGCGCAGCCGGTAGCGGGGGGGCCAGTCTCCAGTTCTTC
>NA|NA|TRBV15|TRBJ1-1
CATSIATGNTEAFF
TGTGCCACCAGCATAGCGACAGGGAACACTGAAGCTTTCTTT
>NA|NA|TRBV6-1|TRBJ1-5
CASSEYNQPQHF
TGTGCCAGCAGTGAGTATAATCAGCCCCAGCATTTT
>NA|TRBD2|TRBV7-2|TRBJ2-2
CASSTGLAGVGELFF
TGTGCCAGCAGCACCGGACTAGCGGGGGTCGGGGAGCTGTTTTTT
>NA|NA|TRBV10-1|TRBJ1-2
CASSEQNYGYTF
TGCGCCAGCAGTGAACAAAACTATGGCTACACCTTC
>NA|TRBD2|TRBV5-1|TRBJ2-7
CASSPPPGSGGTYEQYF
TGCGCCAGCAGCCCCCCCCCGGGGAGCGGGGGAACCTACGAGCAGTACTTC